This entry concerns a single T cell receptor beta chain. The target antigen is unknown. These data are taken from a study of T cells in women clearing cervical HPV infection. Overall study context: Blood came at first lesion visit for cases, post-clearance for controls.

Study findings and constraints: Timing of associations relative to infection is unclear; T-cell subsets were not isolated. A classifier using richness and V gene abundances reached an AUC of roughly 0.8.

Average input was approximately 1,200 ng genomic DNA for immunoSEQ TCR beta CDR3 amplification. The method was immunoSEQ multiplex PCR; TCRdb's version includes in-frame clones alone and lacks a portion of them. This repertoire includes more than 15,000 clones. This receptor was taken from a woman aged 18-69 years with a cervical HPV16 infection that either progressed to CIN3+ or cleared (not recorded which). Sequenced material: blood buffy coat.

Partial CDR3 DNA: TGTGCCAGCAGTTCCCTTAGCGGGAGATCCTACAATGAG. Encoded protein: CASSSLSGRSYNE. The complete CDR3 protein is CASSSLSGRSYNEQFF. This chain connects TRBV12-3 or TRBV12-4 to TRBJ2-1; 9 bases fit TRBD2. The CDR3 extends 3 residues past the end of the read, so its final part is completed from the germline J gene. The CDR3 sequence is 16 residues long. After removal of 4 bases from V and 1 base from J, the junction contained 5 bases not matched to a gene.